This is a list of T cell receptor beta chains from one sample in a study of response to subunit inactivated influenza vaccine. MiXCR, run by TCRdb on the RT-PCR reads, gives a single entry per CDR3 protein. The profile covers a few hundred thousand distinct CDR3 sequences, with around 15% appearing a single time and over 8.5% taken by the ten largest. The material sequenced was PBMCs from blood, taken 11 to 12 days after vaccination. Receptor source: a man aged 45-65 years who received an inactivated influenza vaccine. The conserved cysteine and the conserved F or W are not part of the CDR3 here.

j_call v_call cdr3_aa
TRBJ1-2 TRBV10-3 AISERPGQGDGYT
TRBJ2-1 TRBV7-9 ASSGDRGEYEQF
TRBJ2-7 TRBV29-1 SVRGKSSYEQY
TRBJ2-2 TRBV9 ASSARSRVNTGELF
TRBJ1-5 TRBV7-9 ASSREGGADSNQPQH
TRBJ2-7 TRBV9 ASSLIPGGPNEQY
TRBJ2-7 TRBV5-1 ASSLPTVGPYEQY
TRBJ2-1 TRBV6-6 ASSPTSINEQF
TRBJ2-6 TRBV20-1 SARRGQSLSGANVLT
TRBJ2-3 TRBV20-1 SAIDVLAGHTDTQY
TRBJ2-2 TRBV5-1 ASSTGQGDTGELF
TRBJ2-1 TRBV7-8 ASSPGGGGAYNEQF
TRBJ2-3 TRBV5-1 ASSSDDIRQY
TRBJ2-5 TRBV5-1 ASADRTGGAETQY
TRBJ1-2 TRBV7-9 ASSTQGAKGYT
TRBJ1-5 TRBV20-1 SARAGGGGFGQPQH